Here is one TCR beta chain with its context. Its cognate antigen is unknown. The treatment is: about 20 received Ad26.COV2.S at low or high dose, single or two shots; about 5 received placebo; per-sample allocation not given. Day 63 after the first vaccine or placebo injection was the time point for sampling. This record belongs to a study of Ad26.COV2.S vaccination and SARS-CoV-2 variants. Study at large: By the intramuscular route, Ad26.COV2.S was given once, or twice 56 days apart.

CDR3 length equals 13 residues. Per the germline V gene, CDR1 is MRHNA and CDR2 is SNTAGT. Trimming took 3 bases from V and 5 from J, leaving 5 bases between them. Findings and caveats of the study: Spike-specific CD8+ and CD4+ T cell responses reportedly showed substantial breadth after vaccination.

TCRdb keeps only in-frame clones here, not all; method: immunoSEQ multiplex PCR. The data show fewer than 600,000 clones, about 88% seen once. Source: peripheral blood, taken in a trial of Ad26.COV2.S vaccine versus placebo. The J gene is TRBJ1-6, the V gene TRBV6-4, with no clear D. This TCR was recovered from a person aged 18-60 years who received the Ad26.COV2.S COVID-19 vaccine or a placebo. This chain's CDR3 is CASSETDNSPLHF. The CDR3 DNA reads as TGTGCCAGCAGTGAAACGGATAATTCACCCCTCCACTTT.